This is a list of T cell receptor beta chains from one sample in a study of blood T cell repertoires in COVID-19. The assay was immunoSEQ multiplex PCR, and TCRdb's table has in-frame clones only and misses some. The repertoire holds fewer than 350,000 clones, with around 89% as singletons. Material for sequencing was PBMCs or T cells enriched from blood (not recorded which). These receptors were collected from a woman aged 55-70 years in a cohort exposed to, infected with or recovered from COVID-19 (not recorded which). Each CDR3 is given with its conserved first and last residue. The D gene is left open where the match is weak. Clone size is not always given. Where it is, it says once, few, many or a class for expanded clones.

CDR3,DNA,V,size,J,D
CASRGRGATYEQYF,TGTGCCAGCAGGGGTCGAGGAGCAACCTACGAGCAGTACTTC,TRBV2,.,TRBJ2-7,.
CASTAPGGWSEAFF,TGCGCCAGCACCGCCCCAGGGGGGTGGTCTGAAGCTTTCTTT,TRBV5-1,.,TRBJ1-1,TRBD1
CSASGLAGTGELFF,TGCAGTGCTAGTGGGCTAGCGGGGACCGGGGAGCTGTTTTTT,TRBV20-1,.,TRBJ2-2,TRBD2
CSVEGDRAGGYTF,TGCAGCGTTGAAGGGGACAGGGCGGGTGGCTACACCTTC,TRBV29-1,.,TRBJ1-2,TRBD1
CAGRRDLIYEQYF,TGTGCCGGACGCCGGGACTTGATCTACGAGCAGTACTTC,TRBV30,.,TRBJ2-7,.
CASSLNPRGLNEQFF,TGTGCCAGCAGCTTAAATCCCAGGGGCCTCAATGAGCAGTTCTTC,TRBV7-3,few,TRBJ2-1,.
CASSLYRGRSAQPQHF,TGTGCCAGCAGTTTATACAGGGGGCGGTCAGCTCAGCCCCAGCATTTT,TRBV27,.,TRBJ1-5,TRBD1
CAIGEFLAGAGQYF,TGTGCCATCGGGGAGTTTCTAGCGGGAGCAGGGCAGTACTTC,TRBV10-3,.,TRBJ2-7,TRBD2
CASSQGVSGTGEGGYTF,TGTGCCAGCTCACAGGGGGTCTCCGGGACAGGGGAAGGAGGCTACACCTTC,TRBV18,.,TRBJ1-2,TRBD1
CATSREGLADRNEQFF,TGTGCCACCAGCAGAGAAGGCCTAGCGGACCGAAATGAGCAGTTCTTC,TRBV15,.,TRBJ2-1,TRBD2
CAWSASRGMTGELFF,TGTGCCTGGAGTGCCTCTCGAGGGATGACCGGGGAGCTGTTTTTT,TRBV30,.,TRBJ2-2,.
CSAGLADSYNEQFF,TGCAGCGCTGGACTAGCGGACTCCTACAATGAGCAGTTCTTC,TRBV29-1,.,TRBJ2-1,TRBD2
CASSQQTEKLFF,TGTGCCAGCAGCCAGCAGACAGAAAAACTGTTTTTT,TRBV14,.,TRBJ1-4,.
CASSTDRAAGTEAFF,TGTGCCAGCAGCACCGACAGGGCAGCGGGCACTGAAGCTTTCTTT,TRBV11-2,.,TRBJ1-1,TRBD1
CATWDRQTQYF,TGTGCCACCTGGGACAGGCAGACCCAGTACTTC,TRBV28,.,TRBJ2-5,TRBD1
CATSPSGSYNEQFF,TGTGCCACCTCACCAAGCGGGAGCTACAATGAGCAGTTCTTC,TRBV10-3,once,TRBJ2-1,TRBD2
CASSPLTGGSSYGYTF,TGTGCCAGCAGCCCACTGACAGGGGGCAGCTCCTATGGCTACACCTTC,TRBV3-1/TRBV3-2,.,TRBJ1-2,TRBD1
CASSPGNKLQNEKLFF,TGCGCCAGCAGCCCGGGTAACAAACTTCAAAATGAAAAACTGTTTTTT,TRBV5-1,.,TRBJ1-4,.
CASSLGTDRGLYGYTF,TGTGCCAGCAGCTTGGGGACTGACAGGGGGCTGTATGGCTACACCTTC,TRBV5-5,few,TRBJ1-2,TRBD1
CATSRGPLSEQYF,TGTGCCACCAGCAGAGGCCCCCTTAGCGAGCAGTACTTC,TRBV15,.,TRBJ2-7,.
CASSPGSGGTGELFF,TGTGCCAGCAGCCCCGGGTCAGGAGGCACCGGGGAGCTGTTTTTT,TRBV7-9,.,TRBJ2-2,.
CASRYRGNTEAFF,TGTGCCAGCAGATACAGGGGAAATACTGAAGCTTTCTTT,TRBV2,.,TRBJ1-1,TRBD1
CASTKNTREREVYEQYF,TGTGCCAGCACCAAGAACACACGGGAGCGGGAGGTCTACGAGCAGTACTTC,TRBV12-1,.,TRBJ2-7,.